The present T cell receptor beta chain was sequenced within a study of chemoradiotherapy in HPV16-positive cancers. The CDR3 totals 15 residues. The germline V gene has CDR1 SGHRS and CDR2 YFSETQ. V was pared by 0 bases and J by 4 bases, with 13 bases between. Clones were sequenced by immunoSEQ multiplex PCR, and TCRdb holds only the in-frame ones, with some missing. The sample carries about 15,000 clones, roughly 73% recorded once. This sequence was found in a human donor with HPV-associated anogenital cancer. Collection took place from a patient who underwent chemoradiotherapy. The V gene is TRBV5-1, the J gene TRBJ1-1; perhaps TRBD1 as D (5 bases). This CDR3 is CASSLALTDLTEAFF. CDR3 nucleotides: TGCGCCAGCAGCTTGGCTCTGACAGACCTCACTGAAGCTTTCTTT.